The sequence of this T cell receptor (beta chain) was determined in a study of cytomegalovirus exposure and HLA in healthy donors. Findings and limits, study-wide: Researchers reportedly found TCR beta sequences accurately predicted most subjects' HLA-A and HLA-B alleles.

Germline CDR1 is SGHTA and CDR2 is FQGNSA. The trim removed 4 bases at V and 5 bases at J, leaving 9 bases unmatched. The CDR3 is 15 residues long. To note about this clone: Antigen specificity is unknown.

Amplification used 60 Vbeta primers and 13 Jbeta primers. Generated by immunoSEQ multiplex PCR, the TCRdb table keeps only in-frame clones and is missing some. The data contain about 81,000 clones, over 70% of them singletons. The sample was PBMCs. The chain recombines TRBV7-2 with TRBJ2-7, with TRBD2 matching over 9 bases. This clonotype was sampled from a man aged 45 to 65 in good health and CMV-seropositive. The CDR3 here is CASSWAGGGLNEQYF. The CDR3 DNA is TGTGCCAGCAGCTGGGCGGGAGGGGGCCTGAACGAGCAGTACTTC.